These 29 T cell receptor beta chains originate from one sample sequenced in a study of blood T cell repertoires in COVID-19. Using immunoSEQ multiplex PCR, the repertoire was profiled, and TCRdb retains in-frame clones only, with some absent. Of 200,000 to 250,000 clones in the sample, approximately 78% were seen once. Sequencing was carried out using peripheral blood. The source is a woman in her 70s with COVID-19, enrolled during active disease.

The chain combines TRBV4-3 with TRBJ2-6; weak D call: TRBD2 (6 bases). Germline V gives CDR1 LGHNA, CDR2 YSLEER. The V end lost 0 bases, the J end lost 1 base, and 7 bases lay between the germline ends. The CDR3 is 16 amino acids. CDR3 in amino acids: CASSQEAGSGANVLTF. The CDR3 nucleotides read TGCGCCAGCAGCCAAGAAGCGGGTTCTGGGGCCAACGTCCTGACTTTC.

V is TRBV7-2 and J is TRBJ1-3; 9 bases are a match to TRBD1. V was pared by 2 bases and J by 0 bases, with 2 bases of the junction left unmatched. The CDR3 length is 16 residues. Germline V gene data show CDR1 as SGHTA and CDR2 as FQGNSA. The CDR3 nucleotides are TGTGCCAGCAGCTTAACAGGGGGCCTCTCTGGAAACACCATATATTTT. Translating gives CASSLTGGLSGNTIYF. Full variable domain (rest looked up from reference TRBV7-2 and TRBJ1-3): GAGVSQSPSNKVTEKGKDVELRCDPISGHTALYWYRQSLGQGLEFLIYFQGNSAPDKSGLPSDRFSAERTGGSVSTLTIQRTQQEDSAVYLCASSLTGGLSGNTIYFGEGSWLTVV.

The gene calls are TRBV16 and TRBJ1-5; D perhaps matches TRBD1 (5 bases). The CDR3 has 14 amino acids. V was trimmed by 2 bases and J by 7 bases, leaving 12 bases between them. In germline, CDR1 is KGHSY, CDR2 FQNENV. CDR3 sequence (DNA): TGTGCCAGCAGCCAACAGGGTTTAGAACAGCCCCAGCATTTT. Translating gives CASSQQGLEQPQHF.

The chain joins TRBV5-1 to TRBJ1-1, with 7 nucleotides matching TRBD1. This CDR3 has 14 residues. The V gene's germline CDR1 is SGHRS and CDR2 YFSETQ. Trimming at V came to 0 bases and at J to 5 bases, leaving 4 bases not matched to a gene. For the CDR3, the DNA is TGCGCCAGCAGCTTGGGAGGGGGCGAGACTGAAGCTTTCTTT. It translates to CASSLGGGETEAFF.

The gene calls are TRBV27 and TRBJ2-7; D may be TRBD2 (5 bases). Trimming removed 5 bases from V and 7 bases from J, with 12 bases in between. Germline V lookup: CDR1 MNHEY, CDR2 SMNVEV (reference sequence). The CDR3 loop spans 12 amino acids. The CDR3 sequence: CASSPSGNEQYF. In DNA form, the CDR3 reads TGTGCCAGCAGTCCCTCGGGGAATGAGCAGTACTTC.

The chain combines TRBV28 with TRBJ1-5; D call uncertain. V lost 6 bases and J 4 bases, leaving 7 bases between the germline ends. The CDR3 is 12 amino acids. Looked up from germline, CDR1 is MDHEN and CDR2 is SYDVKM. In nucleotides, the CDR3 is TGTGCCAGCAGCCTACCGAATCAGCCCCAGCATTTT. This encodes CASSLPNQPQHF. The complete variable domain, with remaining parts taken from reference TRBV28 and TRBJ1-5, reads DVKVTQSSRYLVKRTGEKVFLECVQDMDHENMFWYRQDPGLGLRLIYFSYDVKMKEKGDIPEGYSVSREKKERFSLILESASTNQTSMYLCASSLPNQPQHFGDGTRLSIL.

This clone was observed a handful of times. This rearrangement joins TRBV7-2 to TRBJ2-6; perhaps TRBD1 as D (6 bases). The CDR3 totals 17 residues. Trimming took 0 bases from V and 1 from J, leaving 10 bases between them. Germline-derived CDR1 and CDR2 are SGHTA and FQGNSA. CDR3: CASSLAGAASGANVLTF. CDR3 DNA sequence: TGTGCCAGCAGCTTAGCGGGGGCAGCATCTGGGGCCAACGTCCTGACTTTC.

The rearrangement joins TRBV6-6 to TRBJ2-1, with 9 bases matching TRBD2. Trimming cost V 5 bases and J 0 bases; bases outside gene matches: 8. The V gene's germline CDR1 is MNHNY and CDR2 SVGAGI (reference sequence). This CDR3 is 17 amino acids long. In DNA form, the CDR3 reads TGTGCCAGCAGTCCGGGACTAGCTGGAGGCTCCTACAATGAGCAGTTCTTC. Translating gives CASSPGLAGGSYNEQFF.

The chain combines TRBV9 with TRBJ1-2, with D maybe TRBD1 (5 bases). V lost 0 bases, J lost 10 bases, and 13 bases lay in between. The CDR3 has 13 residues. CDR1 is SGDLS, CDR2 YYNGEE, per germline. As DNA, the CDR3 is TGTGCCAGCAGCGTAGGACCGACAGACGCCTACACCTTC. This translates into CASSVGPTDAYTF.

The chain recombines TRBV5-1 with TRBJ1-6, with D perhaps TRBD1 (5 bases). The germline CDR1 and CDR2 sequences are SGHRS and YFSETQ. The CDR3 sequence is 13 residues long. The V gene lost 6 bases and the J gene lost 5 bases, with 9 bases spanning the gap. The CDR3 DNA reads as TGCGCCAGCACCGACAGAGATAATTCACCCCTCCACTTT. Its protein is CASTDRDNSPLHF.

For the CDR3, the DNA is TGTGCCAGCAGCTTATCCCAGGGTTCGGACGAGCAGTACTTC. Its protein product is CASSLSQGSDEQYF. The V gene is TRBV7-9, the J gene TRBJ2-7, with D tentatively TRBD1 (5 bases). Germline lookup yields CDR1 SEHNR and CDR2 FQNEAQ (reference sequence). The CDR3 consists of 14 residues. Trimming shortened V by 2 bases and J by 5 bases, and 13 bases separated the two germline ends. The full variable domain, its missing parts supplied by reference TRBV7-9 and TRBJ2-7, is DTGVSQNPRHKITKRGQNVTFRCDPISEHNRLYWYRQTLGQGPEFLTYFQNEAQLEKSRLLSDRFSAERPKGSFSTLEIQRTEQGDSAMYLCASSLSQGSDEQYFGPGTRLTVT.

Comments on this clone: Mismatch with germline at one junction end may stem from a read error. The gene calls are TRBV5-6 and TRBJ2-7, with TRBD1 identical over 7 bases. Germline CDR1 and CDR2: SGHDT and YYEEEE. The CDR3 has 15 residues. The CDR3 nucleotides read TGTGCCAGCAGCGGCTACTCAGGGACAGCCCCTTCTCTTCACTTC. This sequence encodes CASSGYSGTAPSLHF.

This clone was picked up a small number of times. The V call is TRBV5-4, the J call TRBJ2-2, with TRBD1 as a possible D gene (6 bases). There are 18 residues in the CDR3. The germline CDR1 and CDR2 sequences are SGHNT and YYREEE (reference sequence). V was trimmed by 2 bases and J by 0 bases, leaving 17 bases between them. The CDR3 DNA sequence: TGTGCCAGCAGCTTTGTAGGGAGCAGGGGTACGAACACCGGGGAGCTGTTTTTT. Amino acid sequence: CASSFVGSRGTNTGELFF. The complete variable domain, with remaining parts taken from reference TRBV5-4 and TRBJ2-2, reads ETGVTQSPTHLIKTRGQQVTLRCSSQSGHNTVSWYQQALGQGPQFIFQYYREEENGRGNFPPRFSGLQFPNYSSELNVNALELDDSALYLCASSFVGSRGTNTGELFFGEGSRLTVL.

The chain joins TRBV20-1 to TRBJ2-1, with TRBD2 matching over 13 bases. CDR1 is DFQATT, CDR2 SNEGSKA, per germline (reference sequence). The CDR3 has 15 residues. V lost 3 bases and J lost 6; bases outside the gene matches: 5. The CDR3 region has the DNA TGCAGTGCTAGTGGCGGACTAGCGGGAGCCAATGAGCAGTTCTTC. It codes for CSASGGLAGANEQFF.

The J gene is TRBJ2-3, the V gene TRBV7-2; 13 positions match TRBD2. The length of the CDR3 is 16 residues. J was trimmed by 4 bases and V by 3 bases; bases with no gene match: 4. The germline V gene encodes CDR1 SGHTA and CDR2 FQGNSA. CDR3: CASSLRTSGSSDTQYF. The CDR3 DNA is TGTGCCAGCAGCTTGAGGACTAGCGGGAGTTCAGATACGCAGTATTTT.

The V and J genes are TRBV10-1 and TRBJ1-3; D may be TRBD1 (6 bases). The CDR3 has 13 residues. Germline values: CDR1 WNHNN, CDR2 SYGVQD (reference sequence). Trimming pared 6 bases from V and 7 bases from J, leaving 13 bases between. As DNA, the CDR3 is TGCGCCAGCAGCTCCCAGGGGACCAACACCATATATTTT. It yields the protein CASSSQGTNTIYF.

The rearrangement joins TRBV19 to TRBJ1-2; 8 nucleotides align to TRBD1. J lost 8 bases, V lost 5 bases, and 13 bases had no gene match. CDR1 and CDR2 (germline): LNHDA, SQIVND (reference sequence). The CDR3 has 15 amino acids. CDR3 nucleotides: TGTGCCAGTAGTCTCTTAAGGGCAGGGGGCCGAGGCTACACCTTC. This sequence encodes CASSLLRAGGRGYTF.

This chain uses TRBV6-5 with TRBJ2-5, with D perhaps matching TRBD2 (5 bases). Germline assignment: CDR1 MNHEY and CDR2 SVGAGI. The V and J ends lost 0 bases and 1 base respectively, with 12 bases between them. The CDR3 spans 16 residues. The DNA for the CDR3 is TGTGCCAGCAGTTACTCGATGACTACGGCCCAAGAGACCCAGTACTTC. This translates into CASSYSMTTAQETQYF.

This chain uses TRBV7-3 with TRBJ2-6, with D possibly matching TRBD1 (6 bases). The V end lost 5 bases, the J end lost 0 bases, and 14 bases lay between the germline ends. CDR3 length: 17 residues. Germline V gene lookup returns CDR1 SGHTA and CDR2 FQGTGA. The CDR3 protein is CASSPVQGISGANVLTF. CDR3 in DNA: TGTGCCAGCAGCCCGGTCCAGGGGATCTCTGGGGCCAACGTCCTGACTTTC. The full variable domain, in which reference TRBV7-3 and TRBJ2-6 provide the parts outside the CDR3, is GAGVSQTPSNKVTEKGKYVELRCDPISGHTALYWYRQSLGQGPEFLIYFQGTGAADDSGLPNDRFFAVRPEGSVSTLKIQRTERGDSAVYLCASSPVQGISGANVLTFGAGSRLTVL.

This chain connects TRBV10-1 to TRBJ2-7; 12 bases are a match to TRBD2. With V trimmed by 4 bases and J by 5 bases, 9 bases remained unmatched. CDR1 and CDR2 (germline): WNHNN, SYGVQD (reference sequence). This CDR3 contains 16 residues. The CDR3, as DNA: TGCGCCAGCAGTGTTTCGACTAGCGGGAGTCGCCACGAGCAGTACTTC. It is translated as CASSVSTSGSRHEQYF.

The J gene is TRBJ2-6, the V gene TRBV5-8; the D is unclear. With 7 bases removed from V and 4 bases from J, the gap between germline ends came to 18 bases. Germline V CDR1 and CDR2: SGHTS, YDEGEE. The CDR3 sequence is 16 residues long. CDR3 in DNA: TGTGCCAGCGGGCAGTATCGTCTTATGGGGGCCAACGTCCTGACTTTC. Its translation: CASGQYRLMGANVLTF.

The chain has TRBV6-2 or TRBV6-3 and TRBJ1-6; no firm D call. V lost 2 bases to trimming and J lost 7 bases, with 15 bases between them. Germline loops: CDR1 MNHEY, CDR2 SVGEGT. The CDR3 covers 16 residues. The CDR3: CASSYEGGLANSPLHF. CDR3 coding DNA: TGTGCCAGCAGTTACGAAGGAGGGTTGGCGAATTCACCCCTCCACTTT.

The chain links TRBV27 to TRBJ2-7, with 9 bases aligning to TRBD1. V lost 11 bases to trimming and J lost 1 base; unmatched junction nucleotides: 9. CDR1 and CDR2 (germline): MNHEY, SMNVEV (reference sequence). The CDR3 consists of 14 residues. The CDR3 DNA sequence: TGTGCCGTACGGCGGACAGGGGATTCCTACGAGCAGTACTTC. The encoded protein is CAVRRTGDSYEQYF.

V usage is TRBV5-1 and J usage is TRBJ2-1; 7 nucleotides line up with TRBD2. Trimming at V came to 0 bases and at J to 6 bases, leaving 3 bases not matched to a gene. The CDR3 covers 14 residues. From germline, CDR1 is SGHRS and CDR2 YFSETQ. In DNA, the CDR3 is TGCGCCAGCAGCTTGGGATCTAGCGGCAATGAGCAGTTCTTC. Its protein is CASSLGSSGNEQFF.

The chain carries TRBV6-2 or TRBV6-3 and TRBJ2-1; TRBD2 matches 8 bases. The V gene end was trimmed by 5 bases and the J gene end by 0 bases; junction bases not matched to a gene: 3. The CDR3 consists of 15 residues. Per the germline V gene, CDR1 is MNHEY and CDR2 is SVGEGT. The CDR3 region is CASSTSGGSYNEQFF. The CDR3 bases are TGTGCCAGCAGTACCAGCGGGGGCTCCTACAATGAGCAGTTCTTC.

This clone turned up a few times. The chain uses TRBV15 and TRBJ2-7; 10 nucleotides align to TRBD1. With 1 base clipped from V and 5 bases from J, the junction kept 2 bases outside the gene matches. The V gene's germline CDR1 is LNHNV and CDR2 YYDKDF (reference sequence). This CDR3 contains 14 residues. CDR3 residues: CATSRGQGAHEQYF. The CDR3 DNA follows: TGTGCCACCAGCAGAGGACAGGGGGCCCACGAGCAGTACTTC.

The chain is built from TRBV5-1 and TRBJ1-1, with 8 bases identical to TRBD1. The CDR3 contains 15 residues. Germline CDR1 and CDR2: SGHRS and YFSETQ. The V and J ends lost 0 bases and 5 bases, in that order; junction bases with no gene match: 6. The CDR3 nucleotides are TGCGCCAGCAGCTTGGACCAGGGGGCCGAGACTGAAGCTTTCTTT. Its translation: CASSLDQGAETEAFF. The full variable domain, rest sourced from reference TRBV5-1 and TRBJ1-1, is KAGVTQTPRYLIKTRGQQVTLSCSPISGHRSVSWYQQTPGQGLQFLFEYFSETQRNKGNFPGRFSGRQFSNSRSEMNVSTLELGDSALYLCASSLDQGAETEAFFGQGTRLTVV.

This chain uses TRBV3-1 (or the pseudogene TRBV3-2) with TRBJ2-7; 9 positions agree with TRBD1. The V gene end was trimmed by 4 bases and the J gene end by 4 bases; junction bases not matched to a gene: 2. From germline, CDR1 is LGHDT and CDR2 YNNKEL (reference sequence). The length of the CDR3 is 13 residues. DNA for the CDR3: TGTGCCAGCAGCCGCGGACAGGGGTACGAGCAGTACTTC. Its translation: CASSRGQGYEQYF.

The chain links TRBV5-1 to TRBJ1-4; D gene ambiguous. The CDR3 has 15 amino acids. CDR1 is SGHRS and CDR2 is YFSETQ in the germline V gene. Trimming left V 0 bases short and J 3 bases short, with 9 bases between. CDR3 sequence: CASSLEAGSNEKLFF. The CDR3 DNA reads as TGCGCCAGCAGCTTGGAGGCGGGATCTAATGAAAAACTGTTTTTT. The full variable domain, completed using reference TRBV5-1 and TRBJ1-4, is KAGVTQTPRYLIKTRGQQVTLSCSPISGHRSVSWYQQTPGQGLQFLFEYFSETQRNKGNFPGRFSGRQFSNSRSEMNVSTLELGDSALYLCASSLEAGSNEKLFFGSGTQLSVL.